This T cell receptor beta chain was recorded in a study of cytomegalovirus exposure and HLA in healthy donors. Looking at the study overall: In a later analysis, it was reported that the 120 or so validation repertoires had been produced on the same platform as the 690 or so repertoires belonging to the first cohort. Broader study findings: Within the 120 or so validation repertoires, first-cohort TCR clusters tended to co-occur, according to a later analysis.

This clone was counted a few times. Its antigen is as yet unknown. Between the trimmed V and J ends, which lost 8 bases and 0 bases, there was a span of 11 bases. The CDR3 is made up of 13 amino acids. Germline lookup yields CDR1 LGHNT and CDR2 FRNRAP. Only in-frame clones appear in the TCRdb table, and some are missing; sequencing was by immunoSEQ multiplex PCR. This table holds some 69,000 clones, 95% to 97% found once. This chain links TRBV12-5 with TRBJ2-7, with a tentative D call TRBD2 (6 bases). The receptor was isolated from a man between 18 and 29 years old in good health and CMV-seronegative. The sequenced sample consisted of PBMCs. The CDR3 reads CASLAAGSYEQYF. CDR3 sequence (DNA): TGTGCTAGTCTGGCAGCGGGCTCCTACGAGCAGTACTTC.